The 19 T cell receptor beta chains given below trace back to one sample, sequenced in a study of T cell repertoires in cytomegalovirus infection. TCRdb fed the reads into MiXCR, producing one record per CDR3 protein. Among approximately 490,000 distinct CDR3 sequences, roughly 12% were seen once, and the ten largest hold roughly 10%. Material: PBMCs. These receptors all come from a human donor in good health (CMV status not recorded). Some clones in this sample may be carry-over from other donors' samples.

This clonotype was found many times. The chain recombines TRBV11-2 with TRBJ2-7; 7 bases fit TRBD1. There are 14 residues in the CDR3. Trimming at V came to 1 base and at J to 4 bases, leaving 4 bases not matched to a gene. Germline V gives CDR1 SGHAT, CDR2 FQNNGV. CDR3 in amino acids: CASSLGPGGYEQYF. The DNA of the CDR3 is TGTGCCAGCAGCTTAGGGCCAGGGGGATACGAGCAGTACTTC.

A few counts support this clonotype. The chain has TRBV29-1 and TRBJ2-3; D gene ambiguous. The length of the CDR3 is 14 residues. CDR1 SQVTM and CDR2 ANQGSEA come from the germline V gene. Trimming took off 3 bases at V and 1 base at J, with 11 bases between the two ends. CDR3 region: CSVDYGTRTDTQYF. CDR3 DNA: TGCAGCGTTGACTACGGAACTCGCACAGATACGCAGTATTTT.

This clonotype was seen many times. This chain links TRBV6-1 with TRBJ2-7; TRBD2 is a possible D gene (6 bases). This CDR3 is built from 14 residues. Between the trimmed V and J ends, which lost 6 bases and 0 bases, there was a span of 12 bases. From germline, CDR1 is MNHNS and CDR2 SASEGT. The CDR3 bases are TGTGCCAGCAGAACCGGGACTGGCTCCTACGAGCAGTACTTC. It encodes CASRTGTGSYEQYF.

This clonotype was picked up many times. This chain joins TRBV7-2 and TRBJ2-2; TRBD1 might be the D (7 bases). There are 16 residues in the CDR3. V lost 1 base and J 4 bases, leaving 13 bases between the germline ends. In germline, CDR1 is SGHTA, CDR2 FQGNSA. CDR3 DNA: TGTGCCAGCAGCTTAGGCGGCAGGGGGGCCACCGGGGAGCTGTTTTTT. Translated, it gives CASSLGGRGATGELFF.

In this sample, this clonotype turned up many times. The V and J genes are TRBV3-1 and TRBJ2-7; D is unclear. The CDR3 sequence is 13 residues long. The ends were cut back, 3 bases at V and 3 bases at J, with 9 bases in the middle. The germline gives CDR1 LGHDT, CDR2 YNNKEL (reference sequence). The CDR3 coding sequence is TGTGCCAGCAGCCAGGGTGTTGGCTACGAGCAGTACTTC. Translation gives CASSQGVGYEQYF.

The V call is TRBV5-6, the J call TRBJ2-1, with 9 bases aligning to TRBD2. With 2 bases clipped from V and 8 bases from J, the junction kept 11 bases outside the gene matches. Germline V gene sequence: CDR1 SGHDT, CDR2 YYEEEE. The CDR3 runs to 16 residues. The CDR3 DNA reads TGTGCCAGCAGCTTAAGTGGTAGCGGGAGCCTCTATGAGCAGTTCTTC. Translated, it gives CASSLSGSGSLYEQFF.

Many counts were recorded for this clonotype. The genes are TRBV12-3 or TRBV12-4 and TRBJ2-2; D possibly uses TRBD1 or TRBD2 (5 bases each). The V end lost 5 bases, the J end lost 7 bases, and 8 bases lay between the germline ends. The CDR3 consists of 12 residues. As DNA, the CDR3 is TGTGCCAGCAGTGGGACGGGCGGGGAGCTGTTTTTT. Translated, it gives CASSGTGGELFF.

About this clonotype: It may be a read error: a sequence one base away is much more abundant. The rearrangement links TRBV19 to TRBJ1-1, with D perhaps TRBD1 (5 bases). CDR1 and CDR2 (germline): LNHDA, SQIVND (reference sequence). The CDR3 runs 15 residues. The CDR3 DNA reads as TGTGCCAGAAGTATTGGAGGGACGTTGGACACTGAAGCTTTCTTT. Translating gives CARSIGGTLDTEAFF.

This chain joins TRBV6-1 and TRBJ2-1; D ambiguous. V was pared by 0 bases and J by 7 bases, with 10 bases between. CDR1 and CDR2 (germline): MNHNS, SASEGT. The CDR3 runs 14 residues. The CDR3 coding sequence is TGTGCCAGCAGTGAAGCGCTGGGTCGGAATGAGCAGTTCTTC. It encodes CASSEALGRNEQFF.

This clonotype was counted a few times. The chain combines TRBV20-1 with TRBJ2-3; 9 bases are a match to TRBD2. After removal of 1 base from V and 2 bases from J, the junction contained 1 base not matched to a gene. Germline V gives CDR1 DFQATT, CDR2 SNEGSKA (reference sequence). The CDR3 spans 14 residues. As DNA, the CDR3 is TGCAGTGCTAGAGTAGCGGGGGTCACAGATACGCAGTATTTT. Protein product: CSARVAGVTDTQYF.

In its sample, this clonotype was seen a few times. This chain connects TRBV5-1 to TRBJ2-7, with 7 bases that match TRBD2. Looked up from germline, CDR1 is SGHRS and CDR2 is YFSETQ. CDR3 length equals 14 residues. With 0 bases clipped from V and 3 bases from J, the junction kept 3 bases outside the gene matches. CDR3: CASSLGGLHYEQYF. CDR3 sequence (DNA): TGCGCCAGCAGCTTGGGGGGACTACACTACGAGCAGTACTTC.

There are a few counts of this clonotype. The genes are TRBV25-1 and TRBJ2-1, with TRBD1 identical over 8 bases. Germline V gene lookup returns CDR1 MGHDK and CDR2 SYGVNS. With V trimmed by 4 bases and J by 0 bases, 11 bases remained unmatched. The CDR3 is made up of 18 amino acids. The CDR3 sequence: CASSAIANRGTSYNEQFF. The CDR3 DNA follows: TGTGCCAGCAGTGCCATTGCAAACAGGGGGACCTCCTACAATGAGCAGTTCTTC. The entire variable domain, with the rest obtained from reference TRBV25-1 and TRBJ2-1, is as follows: EADIYQTPRYLVIGTGKKITLECSQTMGHDKMYWYQQDPGMELHLIHYSYGVNSTEKGDLSSESTVSRIRTEHFPLTLESARPSHTSQYLCASSAIANRGTSYNEQFFGPGTRLTVL.

This clonotype was seen many times. The chain couples TRBV18 to TRBJ2-3; TRBD1 matches at 8 bases. The germline CDR1 and CDR2 sequences are KGHSH and LQKENI. V gave up 3 bases and J gave up 0 bases; unmatched junction bases: 8. There are 17 residues in the CDR3. CDR3 bases: TGTGCCAGCTCACCGGGGGACAGGAGCTATAGCACAGATACGCAGTATTTT. Translation: CASSPGDRSYSTDTQYF.

This clonotype was found many times. This chain links TRBV28 with TRBJ2-2, with no clear D. Germline V CDR1 and CDR2: MDHEN, SYDVKM. This CDR3 is built from 13 residues. The V and J ends lost 6 bases and 3 bases respectively, with 8 bases between them. The CDR3 nucleotides are TGTGCCAGCAGGAGGTGGGACACCGGGGAGCTGTTTTTT. This gives the protein CASRRWDTGELFF. Variable domain in full (rest from reference TRBV28 and TRBJ2-2): DVKVTQSSRYLVKRTGEKVFLECVQDMDHENMFWYRQDPGLGLRLIYFSYDVKMKEKGDIPEGYSVSREKKERFSLILESASTNQTSMYLCASRRWDTGELFFGEGSRLTVL.

This clonotype has a count of ten or more. The chain employs TRBV9 and TRBJ2-1; D ambiguous. V lost 0 bases and J 0 bases, leaving 7 bases between the germline ends. CDR1 is SGDLS, CDR2 YYNGEE, per germline. This CDR3 has 15 amino acids. DNA of the CDR3: TGTGCCAGCAGCGTAGGCGAGAGCTCCTACAATGAGCAGTTCTTC. Translation gives CASSVGESSYNEQFF.

The gene calls are TRBV11-2 and TRBJ1-1; TRBD1 matches 8 bases. The V gene end was trimmed by 2 bases and the J gene end by 4 bases; junction bases not matched to a gene: 6. The CDR3 is made up of 15 amino acids. Germline CDR1 and CDR2: SGHAT and FQNNGV. This CDR3 is CASSLWDRRSTEAFF. The DNA of the CDR3 is TGTGCCAGCAGCTTATGGGACAGGAGAAGCACTGAAGCTTTCTTT.

Ten or more counts support this clonotype. The chain couples TRBV12-3 or TRBV12-4 to TRBJ2-3; TRBD2 might be the D (5 bases). V lost 8 bases and J 2 bases, leaving 23 bases between the germline ends. The CDR3 runs to 17 residues. CDR3 bases: TGTGCCAGCTCCATACTCCGGGGTTTGGACCCCACAGATACGCAGTATTTT. It codes for CASSILRGLDPTDTQYF.

This clonotype appeared many times. The CDR3: CASSLQSGANVLTF. The CDR3 region has the DNA TGTGCCAGCAGCCTACAGTCTGGGGCCAACGTCCTGACTTTC. The V and J genes are TRBV7-3 and TRBJ2-6; D not certain. This CDR3 contains 14 residues. V lost 5 bases to trimming and J lost 1 base, with 6 bases between them. Germline CDR1 and CDR2: SGHTA and FQGTGA.

There are many counts of this clonotype. In DNA form, the CDR3 reads TGTGCCAGCAGGCCGGGACAGGGTTCTTCCTACGAGCAGTACTTC. This translates into CASRPGQGSSYEQYF. V usage is TRBV6-1 and J usage is TRBJ2-7, with 9 bases aligning to TRBD1. Germline-derived CDR1 and CDR2 are MNHNS and SASEGT. This CDR3 contains 15 residues. V lost 6 bases and J lost 1; bases outside the gene matches: 7.